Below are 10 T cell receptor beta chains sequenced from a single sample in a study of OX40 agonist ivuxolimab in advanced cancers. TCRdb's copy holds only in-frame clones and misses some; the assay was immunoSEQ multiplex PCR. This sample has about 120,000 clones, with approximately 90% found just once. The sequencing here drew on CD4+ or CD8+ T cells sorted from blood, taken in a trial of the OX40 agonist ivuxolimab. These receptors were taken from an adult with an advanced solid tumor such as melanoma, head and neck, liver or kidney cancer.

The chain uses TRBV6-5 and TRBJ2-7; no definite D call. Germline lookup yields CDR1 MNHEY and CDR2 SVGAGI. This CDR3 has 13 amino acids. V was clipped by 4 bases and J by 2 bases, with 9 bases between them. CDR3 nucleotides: TGTGCCAGCAGTTCCTCACATGCCTACGAGCAGTACTTC. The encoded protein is CASSSSHAYEQYF.

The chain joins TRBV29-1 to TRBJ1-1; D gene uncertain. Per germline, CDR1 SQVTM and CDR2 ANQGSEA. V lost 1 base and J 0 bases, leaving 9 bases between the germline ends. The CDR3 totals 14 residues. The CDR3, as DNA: TGCAGCGTTGAAGTTGGCATAATGAACACTGAAGCTTTCTTT. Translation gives CSVEVGIMNTEAFF.

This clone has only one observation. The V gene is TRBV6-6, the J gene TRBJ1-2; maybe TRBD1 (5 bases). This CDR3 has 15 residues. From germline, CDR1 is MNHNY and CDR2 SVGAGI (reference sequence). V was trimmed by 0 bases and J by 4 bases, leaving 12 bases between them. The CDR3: CASSYSTEPLYGYTF. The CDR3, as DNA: TGTGCCAGCAGTTACTCGACAGAGCCCCTCTATGGCTACACCTTC.

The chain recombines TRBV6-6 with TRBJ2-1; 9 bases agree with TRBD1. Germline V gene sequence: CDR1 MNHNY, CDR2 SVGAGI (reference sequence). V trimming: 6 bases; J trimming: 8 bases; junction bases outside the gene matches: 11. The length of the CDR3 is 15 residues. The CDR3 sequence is CASSRPGQGLDEQFF. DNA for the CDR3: TGTGCCAGCAGCCGACCGGGACAGGGTCTTGATGAGCAGTTCTTC.

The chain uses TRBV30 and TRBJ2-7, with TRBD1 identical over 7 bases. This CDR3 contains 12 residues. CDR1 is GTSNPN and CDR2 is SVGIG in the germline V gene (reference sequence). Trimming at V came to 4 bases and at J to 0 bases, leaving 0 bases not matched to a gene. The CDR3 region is CAWTGGSYEQYF. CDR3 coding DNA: TGTGCCTGGACAGGGGGCTCCTACGAGCAGTACTTC.

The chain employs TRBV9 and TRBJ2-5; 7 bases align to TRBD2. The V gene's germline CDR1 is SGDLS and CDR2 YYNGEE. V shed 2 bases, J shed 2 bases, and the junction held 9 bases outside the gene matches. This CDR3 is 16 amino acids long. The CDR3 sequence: CASSVGASGTQETQYF. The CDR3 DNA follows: TGTGCCAGCAGCGTTGGGGCTAGCGGAACTCAAGAGACCCAGTACTTC.

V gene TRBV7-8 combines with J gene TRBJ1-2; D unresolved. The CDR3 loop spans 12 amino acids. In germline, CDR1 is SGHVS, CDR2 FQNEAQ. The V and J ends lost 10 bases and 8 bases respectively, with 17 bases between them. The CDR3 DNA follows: TGTGCCACCCAGACGGGCGACGGAGGCTACACCTTC. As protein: CATQTGDGGYTF.

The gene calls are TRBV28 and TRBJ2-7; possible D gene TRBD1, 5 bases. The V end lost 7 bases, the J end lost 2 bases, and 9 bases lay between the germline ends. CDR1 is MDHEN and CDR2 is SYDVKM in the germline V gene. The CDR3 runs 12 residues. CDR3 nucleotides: TGTGCCAGCAAAGACAGACCCTACGAGCAGTACTTC. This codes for CASKDRPYEQYF. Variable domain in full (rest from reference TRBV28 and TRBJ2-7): DVKVTQSSRYLVKRTGEKVFLECVQDMDHENMFWYRQDPGLGLRLIYFSYDVKMKEKGDIPEGYSVSREKKERFSLILESASTNQTSMYLCASKDRPYEQYFGPGTRLTVT.

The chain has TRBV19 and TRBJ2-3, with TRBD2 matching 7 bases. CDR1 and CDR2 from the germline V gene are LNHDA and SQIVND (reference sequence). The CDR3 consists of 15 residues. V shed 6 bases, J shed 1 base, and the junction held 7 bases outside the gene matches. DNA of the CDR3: TGTGCCAGTAGCATGGGGGGGATTCGCACAGATACGCAGTATTTT. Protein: CASSMGGIRTDTQYF.

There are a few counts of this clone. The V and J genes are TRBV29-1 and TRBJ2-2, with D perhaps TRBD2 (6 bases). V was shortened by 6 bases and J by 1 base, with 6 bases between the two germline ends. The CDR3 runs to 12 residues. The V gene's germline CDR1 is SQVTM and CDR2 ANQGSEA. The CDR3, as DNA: TGCAGCGTCGGGGGGAACACCGGGGAGCTGTTTTTT. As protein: CSVGGNTGELFF.